This T cell receptor beta chain was recorded in a study of T cells in Graves' hyperthyroidism and ophthalmopathy. Study-wide background: Blood from the periphery was taken at initial diagnosis, before any treatment.

RNA transcripts provided the source from which TCR beta CDR3 regions were amplified. First-round RT-PCR with HTBI primers amplified the TCR CDR3 region. TCRdb re-called the multiplex PCR reads with MiXCR, one entry per CDR3 protein. The sample has more than 350,000 distinct CDR3 sequences, approximately 14% seen once. V lost 10 bases, J lost 2 bases, and 12 bases stayed unmatched. Germline V lookup: CDR1 WNHNN, CDR2 SYGVQD (reference sequence). The CDR3 extends over 15 amino acids. In its sample, this clonotype was seen a few times. Patients with ophthalmopathy all had a Clinical Activity Score of at least 3, a NOSPECS grade of at least 4 and duration under 3 months. Clinicians diagnosed patients from clinical symptoms, serum thyroxine and TRAb, thyroid ultrasound and orbital computed tomography. From around 11 ml of fresh peripheral blood, PBMCs were isolated.

J is TRBJ2-7 and V is TRBV10-1, with TRBD2 identical over 9 bases. This TCR was sampled from a woman aged 60-70 years with Graves' ophthalmopathy. The specimen sequenced was blood. The CDR3 DNA reads as TGCGCCACCTGCGGCGGGGGGGGCGGCCCCTACGAGCAGTACTTC. Translating gives CATCGGGGGPYEQYF.